A single sample gave rise to the 2 T cell receptor beta chains below, sequenced in a study of OX40 agonist ivuxolimab in advanced cancers. Assay: immunoSEQ multiplex PCR; the TCRdb copy retains only in-frame clones and omits some. Found here are around 18,000 clones, approximately 80% of them singletons; the top ten hold around 15%. The sequencing used CD4+ or CD8+ T cells sorted from blood, collected in a trial of the OX40 agonist ivuxolimab. The receptors stem from an adult with an advanced solid tumor such as melanoma, head and neck, liver or kidney cancer.

This clone was detected once. This rearrangement joins TRBV30 to TRBJ2-2; 11 nucleotides line up with TRBD2. This CDR3 region has 16 residues. Germline V gives CDR1 GTSNPN, CDR2 SVGIG (reference sequence). The J segment lost 1 base and the V segment lost 2 bases, leaving 3 bases of the junction unmatched. Written as DNA, the CDR3 is TGTGCCTGGAGTCTCGGACTAGCGGGGAACACCGGGGAGCTGTTTTTT. Translation: CAWSLGLAGNTGELFF.

V is TRBV15 and J is TRBJ2-2; no reliable D call. From germline, CDR1 is LNHNV and CDR2 YYDKDF (reference sequence). The CDR3 sequence is 16 residues long. V lost 0 bases to trimming and J lost 0 bases, with 8 bases between them. The CDR3, as DNA: TGTGCCACCAGCAGAGATCACCTTGCGAACACCGGGGAGCTGTTTTTT. The encoded protein is CATSRDHLANTGELFF.